The clone carrying this T cell receptor beta chain appeared a few times. As yet, its antigen is unknown. The data belong to a study of PD-1 blockade in classical Hodgkin lymphoma. Study as a whole: Patients were given intravenous nivolumab, 3 mg/kg, every 2 weeks. Study results and limitations: A reduction in baseline TCR diversity was reportedly seen in newly diagnosed patients relative to healthy donors. Exclusion was applied to patients who started nivolumab under 1 year after ASCT. CD4+ TCR diversity, unlike CD8+, climbed significantly by C4D1.

Time point indicated: cycle 4 day 1 (C4D1), after 6 weeks of nivolumab. The patients all showed relapse after autologous stem cell transplantation, while their brentuximab vedotin exposure varied. This CDR3 spans 13 amino acids. The germline V and J ends were trimmed by 7 bases and 3 bases, with 13 bases remaining between them. Germline-derived CDR1 and CDR2 are LNHDA and SQIVND (reference sequence). Method: immunoSEQ multiplex PCR; TCRdb's copy keeps in-frame clones and lacks some. The table records 4,500 or so clones, 67% of them present only once. The sequence was collected from a human donor with classical Hodgkin lymphoma. Sequenced here: peripheral blood mononuclear cells (PBMCs), sampled before the fourth cycle of nivolumab. This chain connects TRBV19 to TRBJ2-7; D might be TRBD1 (5 bases). The CDR3 DNA reads as TGTGCCAGTACCCCCCAGGGAAGCTACGAGCAGTACTTC. This encodes CASTPQGSYEQYF.